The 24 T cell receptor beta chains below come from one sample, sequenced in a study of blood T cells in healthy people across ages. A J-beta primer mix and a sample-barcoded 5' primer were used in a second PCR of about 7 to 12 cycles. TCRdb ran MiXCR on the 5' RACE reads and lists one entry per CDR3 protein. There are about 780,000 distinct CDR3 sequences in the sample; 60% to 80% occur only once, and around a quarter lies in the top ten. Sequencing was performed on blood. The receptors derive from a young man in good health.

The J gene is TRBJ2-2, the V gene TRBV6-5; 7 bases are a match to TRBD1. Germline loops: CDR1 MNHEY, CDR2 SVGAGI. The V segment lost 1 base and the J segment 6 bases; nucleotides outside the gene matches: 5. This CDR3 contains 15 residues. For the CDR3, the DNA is TGTGCCAGCAGTTACTTCGCAGGGGGACCCGGGGAGCTGTTTTTT. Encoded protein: CASSYFAGGPGELFF.

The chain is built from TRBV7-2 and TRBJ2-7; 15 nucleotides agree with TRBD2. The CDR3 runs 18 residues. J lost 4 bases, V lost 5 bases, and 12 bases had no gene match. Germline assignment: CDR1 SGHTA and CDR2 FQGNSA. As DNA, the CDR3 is TGTGCCAGCAGCCCTTGGACTAGCGGGGGGGCCTTTGTTTACGAGCAGTACTTC. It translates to CASSPWTSGGAFVYEQYF. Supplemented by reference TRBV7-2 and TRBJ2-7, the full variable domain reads GAGVSQSPSNKVTEKGKDVELRCDPISGHTALYWYRQSLGQGLEFLIYFQGNSAPDKSGLPSDRFSAERTGGSVSTLTIQRTQQEDSAVYLCASSPWTSGGAFVYEQYFGPGTRLTVT.

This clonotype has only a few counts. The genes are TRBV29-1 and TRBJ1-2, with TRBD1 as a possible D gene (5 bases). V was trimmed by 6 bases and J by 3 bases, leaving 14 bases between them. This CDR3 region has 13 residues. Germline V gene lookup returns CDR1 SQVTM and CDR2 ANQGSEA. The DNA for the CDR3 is TGCAGCGTAAATGGGGGGAAGGACTATGGCTACACCTTC. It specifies CSVNGGKDYGYTF.

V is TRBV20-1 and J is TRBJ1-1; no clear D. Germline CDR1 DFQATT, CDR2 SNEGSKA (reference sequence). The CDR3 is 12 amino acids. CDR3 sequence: CTIGGRDAEAFF. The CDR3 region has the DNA TGCACCATCGGTGGACGCGACGCTGAAGCTTTCTTT.

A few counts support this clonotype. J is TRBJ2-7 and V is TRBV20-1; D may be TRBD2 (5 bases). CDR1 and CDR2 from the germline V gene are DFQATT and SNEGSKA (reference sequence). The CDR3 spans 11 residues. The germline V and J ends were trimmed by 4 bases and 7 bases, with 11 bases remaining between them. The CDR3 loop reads CSATSTGEQYF. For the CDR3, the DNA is TGCAGTGCTACATCGACGGGGGAGCAGTACTTC.

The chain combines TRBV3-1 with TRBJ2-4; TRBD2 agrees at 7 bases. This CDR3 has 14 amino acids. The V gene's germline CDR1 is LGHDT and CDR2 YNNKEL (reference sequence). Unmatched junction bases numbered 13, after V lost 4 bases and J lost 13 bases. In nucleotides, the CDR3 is TGTGCCAGCAGCCCCACTAGCGAAATAGGGGAGCAGTACTTC. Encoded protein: CASSPTSEIGEQYF.

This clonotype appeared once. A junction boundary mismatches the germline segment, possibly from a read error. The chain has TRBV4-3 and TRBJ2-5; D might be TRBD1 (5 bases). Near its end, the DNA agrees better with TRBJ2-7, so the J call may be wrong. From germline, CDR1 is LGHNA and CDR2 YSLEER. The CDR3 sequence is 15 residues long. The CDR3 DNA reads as TGCGCCAGCAACCAAGTTGACGACAGATACTACGAGCAGTACTTC. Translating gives CASNQVDDRYYEQYF.

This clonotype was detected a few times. The DNA for the CDR3 is TGTGCCAGCAACCAAGACAGGGGCAGTCAGCCCCAGCATTTT. It codes for CASNQDRGSQPQHF. V usage is TRBV28 and J usage is TRBJ1-5, with 8 bases aligning to TRBD1. There are 14 residues in the CDR3. With 7 bases clipped from V and 6 bases from J, the junction kept 8 bases outside the gene matches. Germline values: CDR1 MDHEN, CDR2 SYDVKM.

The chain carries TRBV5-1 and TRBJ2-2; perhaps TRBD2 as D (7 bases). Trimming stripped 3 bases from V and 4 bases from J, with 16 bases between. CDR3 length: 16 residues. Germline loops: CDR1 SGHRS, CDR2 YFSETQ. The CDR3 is CASSWINREGTGELFF. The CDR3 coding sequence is TGCGCCAGCAGCTGGATTAACAGGGAGGGCACCGGGGAGCTGTTTTTT.

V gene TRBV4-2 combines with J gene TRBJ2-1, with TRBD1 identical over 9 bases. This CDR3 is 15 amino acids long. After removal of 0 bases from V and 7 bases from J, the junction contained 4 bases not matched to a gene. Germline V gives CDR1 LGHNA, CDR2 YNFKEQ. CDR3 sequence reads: CASSQDPGQGNEQFF. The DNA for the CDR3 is TGTGCCAGCAGCCAAGACCCGGGACAGGGAAATGAGCAGTTCTTC.

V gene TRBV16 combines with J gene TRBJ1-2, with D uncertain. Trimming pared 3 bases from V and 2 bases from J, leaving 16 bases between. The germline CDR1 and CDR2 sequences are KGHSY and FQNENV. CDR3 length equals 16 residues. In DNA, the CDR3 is TGTGCCAGCAGCCATCGGACGGACCTAACCAACTATGGCTACACCTTC. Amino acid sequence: CASSHRTDLTNYGYTF.

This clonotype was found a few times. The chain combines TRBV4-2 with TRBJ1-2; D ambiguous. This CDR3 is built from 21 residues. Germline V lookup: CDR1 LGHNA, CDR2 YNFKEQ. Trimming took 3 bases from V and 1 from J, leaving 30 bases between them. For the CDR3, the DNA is TGTGCCAGCAGCCACCTCGGAAGCCGAAATGGACCCCCGGCTTTTAACTATGGCTACACCTTC. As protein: CASSHLGSRNGPPAFNYGYTF.

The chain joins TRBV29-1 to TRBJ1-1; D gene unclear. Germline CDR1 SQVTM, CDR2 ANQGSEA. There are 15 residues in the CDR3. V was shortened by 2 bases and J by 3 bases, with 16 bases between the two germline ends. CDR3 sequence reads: CSVEIRGGGDTEAFF. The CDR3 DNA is TGCAGCGTTGAAATTCGGGGAGGTGGGGACACTGAAGCTTTCTTT.

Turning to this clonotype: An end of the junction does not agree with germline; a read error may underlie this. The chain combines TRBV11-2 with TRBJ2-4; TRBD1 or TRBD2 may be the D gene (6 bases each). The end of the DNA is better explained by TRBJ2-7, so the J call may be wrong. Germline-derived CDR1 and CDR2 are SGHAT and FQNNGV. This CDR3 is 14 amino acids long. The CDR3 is CACSAQVGGYEQYF. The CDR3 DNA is TGTGCCTGCAGCGCTCAAGTAGGGGGGTACGAGCAGTACTTC.

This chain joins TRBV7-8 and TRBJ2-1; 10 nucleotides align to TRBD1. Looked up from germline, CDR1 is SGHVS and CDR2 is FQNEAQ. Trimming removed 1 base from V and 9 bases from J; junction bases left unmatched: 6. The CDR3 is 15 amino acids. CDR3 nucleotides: TGTGCCAGCAGCTTAGAGGGACAGGGGAGGGGTGAGCAGTTCTTC. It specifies CASSLEGQGRGEQFF. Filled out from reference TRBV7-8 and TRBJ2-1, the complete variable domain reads GAGVSQSPRYKVAKRGQDVALRCDPISGHVSLFWYQQALGQGPEFLTYFQNEAQLDKSGLPSDRFFAERPEGSVSTLKIQRTQQEDSAVYLCASSLEGQGRGEQFFGPGTRLTVL.

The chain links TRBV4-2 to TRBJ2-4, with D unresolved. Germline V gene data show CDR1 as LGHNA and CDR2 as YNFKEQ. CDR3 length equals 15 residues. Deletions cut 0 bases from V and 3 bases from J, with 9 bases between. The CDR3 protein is CASSQEAWDKNIQYF. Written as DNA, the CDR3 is TGTGCCAGCAGCCAAGAGGCCTGGGACAAAAACATTCAGTACTTC.

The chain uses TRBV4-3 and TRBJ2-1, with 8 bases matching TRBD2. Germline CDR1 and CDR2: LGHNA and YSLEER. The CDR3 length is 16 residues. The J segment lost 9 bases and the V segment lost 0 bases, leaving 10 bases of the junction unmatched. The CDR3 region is CASSQDNRGGMSEQFF. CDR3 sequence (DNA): TGCGCCAGCAGCCAAGATAACCGGGGGGGGATGAGTGAGCAGTTCTTC.

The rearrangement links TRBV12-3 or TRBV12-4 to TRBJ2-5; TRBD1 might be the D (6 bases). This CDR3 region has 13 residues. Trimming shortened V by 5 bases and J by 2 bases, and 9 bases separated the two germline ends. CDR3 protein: CASSAQGQETQYF. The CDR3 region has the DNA TGTGCCAGCAGTGCACAGGGTCAAGAGACCCAGTACTTC.

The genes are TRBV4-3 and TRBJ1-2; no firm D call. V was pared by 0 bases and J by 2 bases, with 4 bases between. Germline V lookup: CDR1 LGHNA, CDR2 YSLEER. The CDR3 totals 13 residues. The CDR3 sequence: CASSQEWNYGYTF. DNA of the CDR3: TGCGCCAGCAGCCAAGAATGGAACTATGGCTACACCTTC.

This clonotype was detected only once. The CDR3 loop reads CASSPRPGTSGGNYNEQFF. DNA of the CDR3: TGTGCCAGCAGCCCTAGGCCGGGGACTAGCGGGGGGAATTACAATGAGCAGTTCTTC. The chain employs TRBV7-9 and TRBJ2-1; 15 positions agree with TRBD2. The CDR3 contains 19 residues. Germline V gene lookup returns CDR1 SEHNR and CDR2 FQNEAQ (reference sequence). V shed 5 bases and J 4 bases; nucleotides not matched to a gene: 12.

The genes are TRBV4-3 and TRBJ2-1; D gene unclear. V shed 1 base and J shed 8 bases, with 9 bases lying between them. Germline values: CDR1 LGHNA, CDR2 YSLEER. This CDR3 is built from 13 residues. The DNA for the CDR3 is TGCGCCAGCAGCCAAGTAGGTACAGATGAGCAGTTCTTC. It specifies CASSQVGTDEQFF.

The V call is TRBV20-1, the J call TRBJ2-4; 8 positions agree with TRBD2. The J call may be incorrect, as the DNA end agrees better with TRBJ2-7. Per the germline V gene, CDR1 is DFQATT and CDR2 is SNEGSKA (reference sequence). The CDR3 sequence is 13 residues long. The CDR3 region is CSARAGLGYEQYF. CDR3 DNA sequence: TGCAGTGCTAGAGCGGGACTAGGGTACGAGCAGTACTTC.

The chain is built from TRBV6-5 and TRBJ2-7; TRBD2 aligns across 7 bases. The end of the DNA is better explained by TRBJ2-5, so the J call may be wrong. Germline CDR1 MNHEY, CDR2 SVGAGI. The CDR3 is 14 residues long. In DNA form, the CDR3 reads TGTGCCAGCAGAGACAACGGGGAGGGGGAGACCCAGTACTTC. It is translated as CASRDNGEGETQYF.

CDR3 sequence (DNA): TGTGCCAGCAGTGACTTGGGGGGGCCAGATGAGACCCAGTACTTC. The encoded protein is CASSDLGGPDETQYF. The chain combines TRBV2 with TRBJ2-7; a weak D match, TRBD2 (7 bases). The J call may be faulty, since TRBJ2-5 better matches the DNA end. Germline V gene lookup returns CDR1 SNHLY and CDR2 FYNNEI. The CDR3 totals 15 residues.